This note documents a single TCR beta chain sequence. This clone has more than one count but fewer than ten. It lacks a known antigen. No per-base quality is available; no much larger clone lies one base away. This sample is part of a study of beta chain features in type 1 diabetes (dated by TCRdb to the late 2010s). Describing the broader study: Patients and healthy donors did not differ in mean age, gender distribution, total cell number or subset yield. Regulatory and stem cell-like memory subsets were isolated from only 8 patients and 8 healthy donors, whereas naive and central memory subsets came from all 28 donors. The study compared TCRB repertoires of sorted circulating CD4+ T cell subsets between recently diagnosed type 1 diabetes patients and matched healthy donors. Across all samples, 90 million to 130 million sorted cells were examined, and cell number per subset correlated strongly with RNA yield. General study outcomes and caveats: Shorter templates might be favored by PCR, yet because patient and control samples were amplified and corrected together, any such skew would affect both groups equally. Naive, central memory and regulatory TCRB repertoires appeared to be more alike among patients than among healthy donors. Because cDNA rather than genomic DNA was sequenced, highly expressing activated cells could have been over-represented, although no difference in activation and CD3 levels was found between groups. HLA sub-analyses involved small numbers of individuals, so any influence of HLA type on TCRB rearrangement remained unresolved. Fewer insertions and more nucleotide deletions at VDJ recombination sites were observed in patients with type 1 diabetes, implying thymic rearrangement abnormalities. Type 1 diabetes patients showed a moderate but significant shortening of TCRB CDR3 length in all four CD4+ subsets.

The entire amount of isolated RNA was reverse transcribed using the High Capacity cDNA Reverse Transcription Kit, so the sequenced TCRB transcripts were expressed ones. Deep immunoSEQ sequencing was applied to naive, central memory and regulatory T cell samples, giving an average of roughly 3.5 million total reads per sample. After sorted cells were lysed in RLT buffer, RNA was extracted with DNase-treated RNeasy Micro or Mini kits, with the choice depending on cell number. Each cell subset was processed separately to prevent cross-contamination, with patient and healthy donor samples processed together. The immunoSEQ multiplex PCR was used to amplify TCRB sequences from cDNA, yielding 87-bp fragments that span the CDR3 region. Sequencing of the amplicons was done on the Illumina HiSeq platform. Per the original workflow: Synthetic template baselines were used to correct PCR bias computationally, reads within Hamming distance 2 were collapsed, and singletons that could not be merged were discarded. Reads were aligned against IMGT to assign V, D and J genes, CDR3 length and insertions or deletions at six rearrangement sites. Within each subset, clonotype counts were normalized to the number of sorted cells before true diversity and Gini coefficients were calculated with the tcR R package. Repertoire sharing was quantified using the overlap coefficient calculated on TCRB nucleotide sequences. As a proxy for the pre-selection repertoire, out-of-frame TCRB sequences from naive cells were analyzed. This immuneACCESS table, as held by TCRdb, lists in-frame sequences with V and J called but not all clones. Of the missing ones, under half trace to an unresolved V gene in checked studies; the others have no known cause. The V and J calls and clone size were taken over from that table, and D and trimming were inferred from the DNA. The table for this sample lists more than 550,000 clones; over 12% of them were counted only once. The ten largest account for approximately 0.039% of the sample.

V gives up 0 bases and J gives up 4 bases, and the segment between their germline ends measures 7 bases. Spanning cysteine to phenylalanine, the CDR3 consists of 13 amino acids. Only CDR3 DNA is held: 39 bases, read in frame from base 1. The germline V gene supplies CDR1 SGDLS and CDR2 YYNGEE. Each donor gave one peripheral blood draw, averaging around 120 mL, which was collected into heparinised tubes. Using a panel that included CD45RO, CCR7, CD25, CD127, CD95 and CD27, naive, central memory, regulatory and stem cell-like memory CD4+ T cells were sorted on a BD FACSAria II. All sorted populations exceeded 95% purity. PBMCs were separated immediately by Lymphoprep density gradient centrifugation and were stained directly, without being cultured. So that batch effects would be minimized, each experiment stained and sorted samples in pairs, pairing one healthy donor with one patient.

The specimen was naive CD4+ T cells from blood. The cell subset or site label, as the study defines it: true naive CD4+ T cells. This sequence was found in a man in his late teens or twenties with type 1 diabetes. The chain was built from TRBV9 and TRBJ1-2, with an unclear D gene assignment. The DNA is as follows: TGTGCCAGCAGCGTAGTTCTAGGCTATGGCTACACCTTC. This codes for CASSVVLGYGYTF.